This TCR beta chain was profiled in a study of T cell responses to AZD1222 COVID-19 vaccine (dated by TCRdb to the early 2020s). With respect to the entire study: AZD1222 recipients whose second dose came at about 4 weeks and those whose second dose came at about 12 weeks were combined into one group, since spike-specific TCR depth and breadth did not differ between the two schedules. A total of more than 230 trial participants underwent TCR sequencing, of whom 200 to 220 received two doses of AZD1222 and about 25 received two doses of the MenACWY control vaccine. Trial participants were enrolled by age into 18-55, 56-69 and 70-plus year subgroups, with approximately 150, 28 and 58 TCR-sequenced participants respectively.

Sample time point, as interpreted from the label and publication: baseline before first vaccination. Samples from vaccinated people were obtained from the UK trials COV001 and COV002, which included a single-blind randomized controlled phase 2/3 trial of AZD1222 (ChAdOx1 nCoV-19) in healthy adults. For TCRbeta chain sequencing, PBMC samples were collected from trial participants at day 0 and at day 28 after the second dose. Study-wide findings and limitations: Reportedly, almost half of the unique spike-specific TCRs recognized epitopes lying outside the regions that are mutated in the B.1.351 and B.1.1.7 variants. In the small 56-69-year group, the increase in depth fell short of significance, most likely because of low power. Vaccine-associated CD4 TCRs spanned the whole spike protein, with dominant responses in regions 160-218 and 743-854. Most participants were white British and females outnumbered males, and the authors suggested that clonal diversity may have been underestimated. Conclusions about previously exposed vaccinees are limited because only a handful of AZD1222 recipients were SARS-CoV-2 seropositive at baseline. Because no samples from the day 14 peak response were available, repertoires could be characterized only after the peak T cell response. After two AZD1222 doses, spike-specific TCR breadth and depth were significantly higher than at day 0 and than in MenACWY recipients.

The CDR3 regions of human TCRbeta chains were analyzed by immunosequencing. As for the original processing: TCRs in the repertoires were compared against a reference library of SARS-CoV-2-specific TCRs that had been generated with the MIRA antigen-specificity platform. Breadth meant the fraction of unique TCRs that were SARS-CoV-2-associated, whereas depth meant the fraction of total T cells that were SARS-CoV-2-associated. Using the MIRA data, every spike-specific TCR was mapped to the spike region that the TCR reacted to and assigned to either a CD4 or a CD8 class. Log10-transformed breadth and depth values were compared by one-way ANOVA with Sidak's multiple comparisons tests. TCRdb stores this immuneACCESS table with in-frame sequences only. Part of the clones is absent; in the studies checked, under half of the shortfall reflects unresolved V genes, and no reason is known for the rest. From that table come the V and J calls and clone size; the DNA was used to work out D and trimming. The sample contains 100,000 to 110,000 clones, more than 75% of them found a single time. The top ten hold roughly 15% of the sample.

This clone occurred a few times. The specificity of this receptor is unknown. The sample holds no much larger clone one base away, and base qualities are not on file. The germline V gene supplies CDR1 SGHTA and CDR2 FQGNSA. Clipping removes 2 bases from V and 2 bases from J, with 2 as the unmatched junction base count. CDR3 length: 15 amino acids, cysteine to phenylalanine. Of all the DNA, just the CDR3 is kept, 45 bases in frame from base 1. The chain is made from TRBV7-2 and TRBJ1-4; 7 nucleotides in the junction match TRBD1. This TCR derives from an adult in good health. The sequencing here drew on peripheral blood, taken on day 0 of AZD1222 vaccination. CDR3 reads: CASSLIGGTNEKLFF. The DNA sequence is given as TGTGCCAGCAGCTTAATAGGGGGCACTAATGAAAAACTGTTTTTT.